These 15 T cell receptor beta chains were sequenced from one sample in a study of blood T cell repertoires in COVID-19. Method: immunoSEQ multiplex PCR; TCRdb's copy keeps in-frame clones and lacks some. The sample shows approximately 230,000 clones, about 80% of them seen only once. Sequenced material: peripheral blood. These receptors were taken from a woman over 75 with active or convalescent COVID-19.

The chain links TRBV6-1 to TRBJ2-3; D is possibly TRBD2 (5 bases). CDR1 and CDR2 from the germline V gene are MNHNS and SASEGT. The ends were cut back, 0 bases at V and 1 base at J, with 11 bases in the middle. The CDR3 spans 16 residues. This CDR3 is CASSEARRLRTDTQYF. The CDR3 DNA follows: TGTGCCAGCAGTGAAGCGAGGAGGCTTCGCACAGATACGCAGTATTTT.

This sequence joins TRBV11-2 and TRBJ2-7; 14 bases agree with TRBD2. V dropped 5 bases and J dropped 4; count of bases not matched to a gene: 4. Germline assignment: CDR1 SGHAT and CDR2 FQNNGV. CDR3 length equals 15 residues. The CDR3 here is CASSRGLAGEYEQYF. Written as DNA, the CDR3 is TGTGCCAGCAGCCGGGGACTAGCGGGAGAGTACGAGCAGTACTTC.

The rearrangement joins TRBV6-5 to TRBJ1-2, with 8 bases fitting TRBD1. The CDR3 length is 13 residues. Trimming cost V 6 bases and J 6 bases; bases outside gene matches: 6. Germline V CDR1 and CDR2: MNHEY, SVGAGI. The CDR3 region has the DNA TGTGCCAGCAGGAGGACAGGGTCGGATGGCTACACCTTC. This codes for CASRRTGSDGYTF.

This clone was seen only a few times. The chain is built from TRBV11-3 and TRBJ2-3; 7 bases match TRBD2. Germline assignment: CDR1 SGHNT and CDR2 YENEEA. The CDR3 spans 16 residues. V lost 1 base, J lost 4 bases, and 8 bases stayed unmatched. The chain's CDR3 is CASSLGSLAEADTQYF. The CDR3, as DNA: TGTGCCAGCAGCTTAGGTTCTCTAGCGGAGGCAGATACGCAGTATTTT. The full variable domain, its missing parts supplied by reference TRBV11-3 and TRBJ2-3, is EAGVVQSPRYKIIEKKQPVAFWCNPISGHNTLYWYLQNLGQGPELLIRYENEEAVDDSQLPKDRFSAERLKGVDSTLKIQPAELGDSAVYLCASSLGSLAEADTQYFGPGTRLTVL.

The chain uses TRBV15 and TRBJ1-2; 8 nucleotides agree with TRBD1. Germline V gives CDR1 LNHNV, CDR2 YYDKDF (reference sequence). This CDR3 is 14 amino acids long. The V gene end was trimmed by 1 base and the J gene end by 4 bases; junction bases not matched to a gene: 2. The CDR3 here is CATSRGTGIYGYTF. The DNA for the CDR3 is TGTGCCACCAGCAGAGGGACAGGGATCTATGGCTACACCTTC.

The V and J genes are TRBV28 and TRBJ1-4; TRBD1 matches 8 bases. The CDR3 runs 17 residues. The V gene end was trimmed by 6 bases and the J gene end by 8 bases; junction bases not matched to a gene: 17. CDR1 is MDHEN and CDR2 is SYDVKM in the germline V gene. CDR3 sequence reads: CASSLPRGTGPDEKLFF. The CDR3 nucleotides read TGTGCCAGCAGCCTCCCTCGCGGGACAGGACCGGACGAAAAACTGTTTTTT.

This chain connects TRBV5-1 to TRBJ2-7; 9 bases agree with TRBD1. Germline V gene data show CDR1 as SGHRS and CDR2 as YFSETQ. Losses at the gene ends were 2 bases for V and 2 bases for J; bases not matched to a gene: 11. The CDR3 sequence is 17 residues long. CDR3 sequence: CASSFTVGQGGAYEQYF. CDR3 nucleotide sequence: TGCGCCAGCAGCTTTACCGTGGGACAGGGTGGCGCCTACGAGCAGTACTTC.

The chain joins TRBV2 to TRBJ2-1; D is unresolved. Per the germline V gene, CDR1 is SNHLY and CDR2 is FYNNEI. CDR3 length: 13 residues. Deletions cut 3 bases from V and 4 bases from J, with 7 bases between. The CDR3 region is CASSERRYNEQFF. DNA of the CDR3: TGTGCCAGCAGTGAGCGGCGGTACAATGAGCAGTTCTTC.

The CDR3, as DNA: TGTGCCATCAGTGACCGTGATCAGCCCCAGCATTTT. Its translation: CAISDRDQPQHF. This chain joins TRBV10-3 and TRBJ1-5, with unresolved D. CDR1 ENHRY and CDR2 SYGVKD come from the germline V gene. Trimming pared 3 bases from V and 5 bases from J, leaving 5 bases between. The CDR3 contains 12 residues.

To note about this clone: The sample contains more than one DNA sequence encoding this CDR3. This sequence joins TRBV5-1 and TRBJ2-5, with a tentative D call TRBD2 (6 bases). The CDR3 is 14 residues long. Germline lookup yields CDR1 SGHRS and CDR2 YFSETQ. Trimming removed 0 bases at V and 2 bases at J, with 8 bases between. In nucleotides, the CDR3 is TGCGCCAGCAGCTTGGGGGACTTTCAAGAGACCCAGTACTTC. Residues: CASSLGDFQETQYF.

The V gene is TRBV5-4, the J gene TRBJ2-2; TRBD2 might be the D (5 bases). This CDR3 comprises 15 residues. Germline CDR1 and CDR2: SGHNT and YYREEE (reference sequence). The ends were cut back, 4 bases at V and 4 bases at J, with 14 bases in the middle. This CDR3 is CASSNGLLLTGELFF. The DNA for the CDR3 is TGTGCCAGCAGCAACGGACTGCTACTCACCGGGGAGCTGTTTTTT.

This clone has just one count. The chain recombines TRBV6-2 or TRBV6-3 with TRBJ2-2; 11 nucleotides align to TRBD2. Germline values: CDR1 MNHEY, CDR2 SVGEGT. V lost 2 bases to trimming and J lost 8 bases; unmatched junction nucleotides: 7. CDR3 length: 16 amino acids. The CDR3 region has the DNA TGTGCCAGCAGTTACCGGCTAGCGGGGGGCTGGGGGGAGCTGTTTTTT. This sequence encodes CASSYRLAGGWGELFF.

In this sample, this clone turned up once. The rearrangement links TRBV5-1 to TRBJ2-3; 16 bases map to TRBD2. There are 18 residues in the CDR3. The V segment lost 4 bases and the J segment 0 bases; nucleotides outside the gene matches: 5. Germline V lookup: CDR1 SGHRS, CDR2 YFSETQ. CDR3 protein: CASSLGLAGGPSTDTQYF. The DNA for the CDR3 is TGCGCCAGCAGCCTGGGACTAGCGGGAGGGCCGAGCACAGATACGCAGTATTTT.

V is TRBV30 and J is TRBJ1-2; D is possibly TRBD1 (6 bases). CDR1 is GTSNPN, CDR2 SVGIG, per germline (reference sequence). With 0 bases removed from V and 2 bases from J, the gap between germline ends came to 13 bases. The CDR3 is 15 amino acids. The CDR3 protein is CAWSVLGQKNYGYTF. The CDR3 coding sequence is TGTGCCTGGAGTGTACTTGGACAGAAAAACTATGGCTACACCTTC.

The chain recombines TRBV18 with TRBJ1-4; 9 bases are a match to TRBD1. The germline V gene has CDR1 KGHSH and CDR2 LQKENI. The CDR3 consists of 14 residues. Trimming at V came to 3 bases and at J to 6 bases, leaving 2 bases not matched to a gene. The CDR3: CASSPGQGYEKLFF. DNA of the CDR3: TGTGCCAGCTCACCCGGACAGGGGTATGAAAAACTGTTTTTT.